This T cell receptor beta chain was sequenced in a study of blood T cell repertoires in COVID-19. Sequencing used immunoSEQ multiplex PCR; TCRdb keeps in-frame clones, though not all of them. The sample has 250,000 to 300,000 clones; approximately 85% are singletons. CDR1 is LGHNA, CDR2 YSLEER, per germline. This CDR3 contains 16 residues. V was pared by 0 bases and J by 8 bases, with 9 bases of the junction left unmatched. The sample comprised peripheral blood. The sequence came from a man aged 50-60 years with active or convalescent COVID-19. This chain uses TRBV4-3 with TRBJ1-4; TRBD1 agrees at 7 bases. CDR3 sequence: CASSQDGRQGGEKLFF. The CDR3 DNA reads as TGCGCCAGCAGCCAAGATGGGCGACAGGGAGGCGAAAAACTGTTTTTT.